These 8 T cell receptor beta chains share one sample of origin, sequenced in a study of siplizumab effects on memory and regulatory T cells. Antigen specificity for these receptors is unknown. Using immunoSEQ multiplex PCR, the repertoire was profiled, and TCRdb retains in-frame clones only, with some absent. The sample shows roughly 10,000 clones, about 47% of them seen only once. Responder and stimulator cells in the mixed lymphocyte reaction were cultured together for around 6 days at 37°C. Sequences were obtained from CFSE-low (dividing) CD8+ T cells sorted from an allogeneic mixed lymphocyte reaction. The receptors come from a human donor in good health; the cells came from an allogeneic mixed lymphocyte reaction.

The chain carries TRBV6-5 and TRBJ2-3; 7 bases line up with TRBD2. J gave up 0 bases and V 2 bases, and 2 bases lay outside the gene matches. This CDR3 is 15 amino acids long. Germline V gene data show CDR1 as MNHEY and CDR2 as SVGAGI. CDR3 nucleotide sequence: TGTGCCAGCAGTTACGGGACTACTAGCACAGATACGCAGTATTTT. It translates to CASSYGTTSTDTQYF.

The table lists this clone with a few counts. The rearrangement uses TRBV2 and TRBJ2-5; 7 bases line up with TRBD1. From germline, CDR1 is SNHLY and CDR2 FYNNEI. With 6 bases clipped from V and 0 bases from J, the junction kept 4 bases outside the gene matches. The CDR3 consists of 14 residues. CDR3 residues: CASSLRGHQETQYF. The CDR3 DNA reads as TGTGCCAGCAGCTTAAGGGGGCACCAAGAGACCCAGTACTTC.

J is TRBJ1-1 and V is TRBV6-1, with 11 bases identical to TRBD1. Germline V CDR1 and CDR2: MNHNS, SASEGT. With 1 base clipped from V and 0 bases from J, the junction kept 4 bases outside the gene matches. This CDR3 has 17 residues. The CDR3 coding sequence is TGTGCCAGCAGTGAAGGTGGACAGGGGGCAGTGAACACTGAAGCTTTCTTT. Its translation is CASSEGGQGAVNTEAFF.

V gene TRBV27 combines with J gene TRBJ2-7; 7 positions match TRBD1. This CDR3 has 14 amino acids. V shed 5 bases and J 0 bases; nucleotides not matched to a gene: 4. CDR1 is MNHEY and CDR2 is SMNVEV in the germline V gene (reference sequence). In nucleotides, the CDR3 is TGTGCCAGCAGTATTGGGGACAGCTCCTACGAGCAGTACTTC. Translated, it gives CASSIGDSSYEQYF.

This chain joins TRBV10-3 and TRBJ2-3, with 8 bases aligning to TRBD1. This CDR3 contains 15 residues. J gave up 2 bases and V 6 bases, and 7 bases lay outside the gene matches. Germline V gene lookup returns CDR1 ENHRY and CDR2 SYGVKD. The CDR3 bases are TGTGCCATCAGGGGGGACAGGTTGAACACAGATACGCAGTATTTT. Its translation: CAIRGDRLNTDTQYF.

The sample holds a few counts of this clone. The chain uses TRBV5-6 and TRBJ1-1; TRBD1 matches 7 bases. V gave up 0 bases and J gave up 3 bases; unmatched junction bases: 8. This CDR3 comprises 16 residues. Germline values: CDR1 SGHDT, CDR2 YYEEEE. The CDR3 region has the DNA TGTGCCAGCAGCTTGGCCGGGAAGGGGGCGGACACTGAAGCTTTCTTT. Translation: CASSLAGKGADTEAFF. The entire variable domain, with the rest obtained from reference TRBV5-6 and TRBJ1-1, is as follows: DAGVTQSPTHLIKTRGQQVTLRCSPKSGHDTVSWYQQALGQGPQFIFQYYEEEERQRGNFPDRFSGHQFPNYSSELNVNALLLGDSALYLCASSLAGKGADTEAFFGQGTRLTVV.

This chain links TRBV18 with TRBJ1-1; D remains ambiguous. This CDR3 is 11 amino acids long. CDR1 and CDR2 from the germline V gene are KGHSH and LQKENI. The V and J ends lost 6 bases and 5 bases respectively, with 7 bases between them. CDR3 region: CASSAETEAFF. As DNA, the CDR3 is TGTGCCAGCTCTGCAGAGACTGAAGCTTTCTTT. Full variable domain (missing parts from reference TRBV18 and TRBJ1-1): NAGVMQNPRHLVRRRGQEARLRCSPMKGHSHVYWYRQLPEEGLKFMVYLQKENIIDESGMPKERFSAEFPKEGPSILRIQQVVRGDSAAYFCASSAETEAFFGQGTRLTVV.

This clone is medium-sized within its sample. The rearrangement joins TRBV9 to TRBJ2-7, with 9 bases fitting TRBD1. This CDR3 comprises 16 residues. CDR1 is SGDLS and CDR2 is YYNGEE in the germline V gene. J lost 0 bases, V lost 4 bases, and 8 bases had no gene match. Here the CDR3 reads CASSNSDRGLSYEQYF. The CDR3 bases are TGTGCCAGCAGCAATTCGGACAGGGGCCTCTCCTACGAGCAGTACTTC.